This T cell receptor beta chain was documented in a study of shared clonotypes between healthy human individuals. For the study at large: With ages of 18 to 49, the donors were a couple of women and a few men. Each donor's CD8 memory used one plate, CD8 naive two, each CD4 subset three.

There are 19 residues in the CDR3. CDR1 is KGHSH, CDR2 LQKENI, per germline. With respect to this clone: A much larger clone lies a single base off, so this may be a read error.

Healthy adults negative for HIV, lacking recent acute infections or vaccinations, served as donors. Deep-level assay runs were performed. Clones were read by immunoSEQ multiplex PCR, and TCRdb kept only the in-frame ones, dropping some. The sample comprises about 360,000 clones, roughly 80% of which are singletons, and more than 9% rests with the top ten. This chain links TRBV18 with TRBJ2-7; TRBD1 is a possible D gene (7 bases). Sample: memory CD4+ T cells sorted from blood. Subset indicated: CD45RA-negative fraction. The clonotype originates from a man aged 30 to 45 in good health. In DNA, the CDR3 is TGTGTCAGCTCCCCTGAGGCGGGACAGAGGATTGACGGAGGCTACGAGCAGTACTTC. It translates to CVSSPEAGQRIDGGYEQYF.